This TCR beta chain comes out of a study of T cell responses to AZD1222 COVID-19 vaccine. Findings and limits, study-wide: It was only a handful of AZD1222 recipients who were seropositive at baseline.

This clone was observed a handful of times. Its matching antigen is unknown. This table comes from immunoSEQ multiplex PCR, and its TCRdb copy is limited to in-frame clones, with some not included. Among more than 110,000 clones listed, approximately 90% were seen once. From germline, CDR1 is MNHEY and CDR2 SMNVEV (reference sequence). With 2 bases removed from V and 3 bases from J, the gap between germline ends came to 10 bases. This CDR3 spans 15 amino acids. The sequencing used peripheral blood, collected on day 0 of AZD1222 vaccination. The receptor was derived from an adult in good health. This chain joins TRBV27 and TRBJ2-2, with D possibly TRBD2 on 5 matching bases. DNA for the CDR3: TGTGCCAGCAGTTTAGCCGGAGGTGACACCGGGGAGCTGTTTTTT. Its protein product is CASSLAGGDTGELFF.